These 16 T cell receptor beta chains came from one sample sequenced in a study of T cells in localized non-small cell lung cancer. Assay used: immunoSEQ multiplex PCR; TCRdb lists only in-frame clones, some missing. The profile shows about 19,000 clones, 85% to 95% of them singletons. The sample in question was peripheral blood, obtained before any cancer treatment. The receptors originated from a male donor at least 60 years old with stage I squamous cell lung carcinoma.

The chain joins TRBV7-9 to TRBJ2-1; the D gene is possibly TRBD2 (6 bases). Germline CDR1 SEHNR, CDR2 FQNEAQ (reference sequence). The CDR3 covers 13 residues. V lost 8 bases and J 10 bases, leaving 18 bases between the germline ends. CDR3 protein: CASPPPSAEEQFF. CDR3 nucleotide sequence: TGTGCCAGCCCCCCCCCTAGCGCTGAAGAGCAGTTCTTC.

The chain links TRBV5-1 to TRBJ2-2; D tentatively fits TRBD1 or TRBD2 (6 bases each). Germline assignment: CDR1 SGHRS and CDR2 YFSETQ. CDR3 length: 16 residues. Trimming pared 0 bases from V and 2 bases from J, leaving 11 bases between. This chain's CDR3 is CASSLVSGANTGELFF. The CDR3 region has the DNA TGCGCCAGCAGCTTGGTTTCGGGGGCCAACACCGGGGAGCTGTTTTTT.

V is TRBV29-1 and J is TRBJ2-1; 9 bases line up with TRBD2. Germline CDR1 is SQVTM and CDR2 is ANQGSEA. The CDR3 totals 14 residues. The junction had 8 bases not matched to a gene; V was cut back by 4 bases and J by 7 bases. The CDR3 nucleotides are TGCAGCGTTGGGGCCAGCGGGAGGAGGAATGAGCAGTTCTTC. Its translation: CSVGASGRRNEQFF.

This CDR3 reads CASRGTGSPLHF. In DNA form, the CDR3 reads TGTGCCAGCAGAGGCACAGGTTCACCCCTCCACTTT. The chain joins TRBV2 to TRBJ1-6; a possible D gene is TRBD1 (5 bases). The germline V and J ends were trimmed by 6 bases and 9 bases, with 9 bases remaining between them. Germline lookup yields CDR1 SNHLY and CDR2 FYNNEI. This CDR3 region has 12 residues.

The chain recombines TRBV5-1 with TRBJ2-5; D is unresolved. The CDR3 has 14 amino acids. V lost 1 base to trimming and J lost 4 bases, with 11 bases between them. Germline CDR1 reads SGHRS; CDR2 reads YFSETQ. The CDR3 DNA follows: TGCGCCAGCAGCTTGTTTGGACCCGGAGAGACCCAGTACTTC. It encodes CASSLFGPGETQYF.

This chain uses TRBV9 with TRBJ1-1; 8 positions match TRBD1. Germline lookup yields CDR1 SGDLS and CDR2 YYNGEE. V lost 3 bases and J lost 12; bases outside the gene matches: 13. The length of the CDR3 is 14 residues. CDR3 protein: CASSESGGSINSFF. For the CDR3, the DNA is TGTGCCAGCAGCGAATCAGGGGGCTCGATAAACTCTTTCTTT.

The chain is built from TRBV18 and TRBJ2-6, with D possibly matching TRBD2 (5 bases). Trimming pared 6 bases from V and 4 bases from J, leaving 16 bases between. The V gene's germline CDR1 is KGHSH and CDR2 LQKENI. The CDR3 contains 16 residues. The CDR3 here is CASSPGVADGANVLTF. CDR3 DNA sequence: TGTGCCAGCTCCCCCGGGGTGGCTGACGGGGCCAACGTCCTGACTTTC.

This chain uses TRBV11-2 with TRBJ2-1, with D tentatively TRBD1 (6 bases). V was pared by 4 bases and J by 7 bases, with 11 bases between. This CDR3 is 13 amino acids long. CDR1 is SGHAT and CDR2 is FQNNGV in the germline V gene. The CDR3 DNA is TGTGCCAGCAGCTCCTCCAGGGGAAATGAGCAGTTCTTC. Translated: CASSSSRGNEQFF.

The DNA of the CDR3 is TGTGCAAGTCGCCTAACCGGACCGGACTACGGTCTGGACACTGAAGCTTTCTTT. Amino acids: CASRLTGPDYGLDTEAFF. The rearrangement uses TRBV12-2 and TRBJ1-1. TRBV12-2 is noted as a pseudogene. The CDR3 has 18 residues.

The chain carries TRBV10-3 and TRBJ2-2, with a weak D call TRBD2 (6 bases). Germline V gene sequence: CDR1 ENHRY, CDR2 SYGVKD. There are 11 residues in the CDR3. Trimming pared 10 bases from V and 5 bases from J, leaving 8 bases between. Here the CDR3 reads CATRGTGELFF. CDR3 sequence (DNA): TGTGCCACTCGGGGGACCGGGGAGCTGTTTTTT.

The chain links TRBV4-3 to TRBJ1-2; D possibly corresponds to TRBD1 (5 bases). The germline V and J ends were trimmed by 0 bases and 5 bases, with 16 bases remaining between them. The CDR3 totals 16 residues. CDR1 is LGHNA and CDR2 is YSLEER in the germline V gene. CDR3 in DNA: TGCGCCAGCAGCCAAGAAGGGCAGGGAGAAGGGTATGGCTACACCTTC. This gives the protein CASSQEGQGEGYGYTF.

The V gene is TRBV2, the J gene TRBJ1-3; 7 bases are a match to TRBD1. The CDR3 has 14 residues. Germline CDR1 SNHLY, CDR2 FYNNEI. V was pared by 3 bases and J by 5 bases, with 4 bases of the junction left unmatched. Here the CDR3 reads CASSEWDRRNTIYF. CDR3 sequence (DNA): TGTGCCAGCAGTGAGTGGGACAGAAGAAACACCATATATTTT. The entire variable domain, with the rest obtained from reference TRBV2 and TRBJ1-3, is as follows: EPEVTQTPSHQVTQMGQEVILRCVPISNHLYFYWYRQILGQKVEFLVSFYNNEISEKSEIFDDQFSVERPDGSNFTLKIRSTKLEDSAMYFCASSEWDRRNTIYFGEGSWLTVV.

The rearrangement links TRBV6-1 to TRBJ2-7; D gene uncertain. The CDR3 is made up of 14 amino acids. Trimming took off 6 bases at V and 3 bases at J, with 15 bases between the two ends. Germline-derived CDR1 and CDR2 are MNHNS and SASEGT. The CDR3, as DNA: TGTGCCAGCAGGAAACAGTATAACCTCTACGAGCAGTACTTC. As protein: CASRKQYNLYEQYF.

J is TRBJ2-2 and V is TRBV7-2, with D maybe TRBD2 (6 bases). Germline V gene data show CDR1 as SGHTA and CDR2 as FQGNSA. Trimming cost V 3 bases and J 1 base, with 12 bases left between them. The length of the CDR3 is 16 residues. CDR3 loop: CASSLAGRGNTGELFF. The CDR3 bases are TGTGCCAGCAGCTTGGCCGGGAGAGGGAACACCGGGGAGCTGTTTTTT.

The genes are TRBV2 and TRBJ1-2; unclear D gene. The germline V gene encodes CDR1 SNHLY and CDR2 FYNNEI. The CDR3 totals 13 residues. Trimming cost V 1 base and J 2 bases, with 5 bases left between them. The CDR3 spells CASSEGMNYGYTF. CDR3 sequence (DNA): TGTGCCAGCAGTGAAGGGATGAACTATGGCTACACCTTC.

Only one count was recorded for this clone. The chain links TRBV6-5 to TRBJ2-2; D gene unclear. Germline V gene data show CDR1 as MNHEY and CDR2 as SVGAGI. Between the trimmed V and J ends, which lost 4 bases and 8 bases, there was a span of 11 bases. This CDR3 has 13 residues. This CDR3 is CASSFQLRGELFF. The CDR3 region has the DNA TGTGCCAGCAGTTTCCAATTGCGAGGGGAGCTGTTTTTT.